The 12 T cell receptor beta chains presented below share a single source sample, sequenced in a study of T cells after yellow fever vaccination. Each CDR3 protein is one row after TCRdb ran MiXCR on the 5' RACE reads. This sample has approximately 150,000 distinct CDR3 sequences, with more than 6% found just once. This specimen consisted of CD4+ T cells sorted from PBMCs, obtained 5 days after the yellow fever booster vaccination. These receptors came from a man aged 25 to 40 who received the YFV17D yellow fever vaccine.

This clonotype was detected many times. The rearrangement joins TRBV5-6 to TRBJ2-3; no clear D gene. Germline-derived CDR1 and CDR2 are SGHDT and YYEEEE. The CDR3 has 12 residues. Trimming stripped 4 bases from V and 8 bases from J, with 11 bases between. In DNA form, the CDR3 reads TGTGCCAGCAGCCTCGGAGCACGTACGCAGTATTTT. Its protein product is CASSLGARTQYF. The whole variable domain, remainder taken from reference TRBV5-6 and TRBJ2-3, is DAGVTQSPTHLIKTRGQQVTLRCSPKSGHDTVSWYQQALGQGPQFIFQYYEEEERQRGNFPDRFSGHQFPNYSSELNVNALLLGDSALYLCASSLGARTQYFGPGTRLTVL.

This clonotype came up many times. The chain recombines TRBV21-1 with TRBJ2-5. TRBV21-1 represents a pseudogene. The CDR3 loop spans 13 amino acids. As DNA, the CDR3 is TGTGCCAGCAGTGTAGGTACAGAAGAGACCCAGTACTTC. Translated, it gives CASSVGTEETQYF.

This clonotype came up many times. The chain carries TRBV7-2 and TRBJ2-5, with 7 positions matching TRBD2. Germline CDR1 SGHTA, CDR2 FQGNSA. The CDR3 loop spans 15 amino acids. V shed 1 base and J 5 bases; nucleotides not matched to a gene: 7. CDR3: CASSLVGGSGETQYF. CDR3 DNA sequence: TGTGCCAGCAGCTTAGTAGGCGGGAGTGGGGAGACCCAGTACTTC.

In its sample, this clonotype was seen many times. The rearrangement links TRBV20-1 to TRBJ1-2; a possible D gene is TRBD1 (6 bases). Germline-derived CDR1 and CDR2 are DFQATT and SNEGSKA (reference sequence). This CDR3 is 13 amino acids long. Trimming removed 0 bases from V and 2 bases from J, with 7 bases in between. CDR3 protein: CSAREDRNYGYTF. The DNA of the CDR3 is TGCAGTGCTAGAGAGGACAGAAACTATGGCTACACCTTC.

This clonotype was seen many times. The V call is TRBV18, the J call TRBJ2-7, with 9 bases identical to TRBD2. CDR3 length: 15 amino acids. Germline V lookup: CDR1 KGHSH, CDR2 LQKENI. V lost 6 bases to trimming and J lost 6 bases; unmatched junction nucleotides: 12. The CDR3 nucleotides are TGTGCCAGCTCCCTAGTCGGCGGGAGGGCCTCCGAGCAGTACTTC. It translates to CASSLVGGRASEQYF.

As regards this clonotype: A read error may produce the germline difference seen at one junction end. The chain is built from TRBV5-1 and TRBJ2-1, with 7 positions matching TRBD1. The CDR3 loop spans 12 amino acids. Germline CDR1 reads SGHRS; CDR2 reads YFSETQ. The CDR3 spells CASRDRAGEQFF. CDR3 nucleotides: TGCGCAAGCAGAGACAGGGCGGGTGAGCAGTTCTTC.

In its sample, this clonotype was seen many times. The CDR3 DNA is TGTGCCAGCAGCCCCGCGGGACTTAGAGGAGAGACCCAGTACTTC. Protein sequence: CASSPAGLRGETQYF. The V call is TRBV4-2, the J call TRBJ2-5; D may be TRBD2 (6 bases). CDR3 length equals 15 residues. Trimming pared 4 bases from V and 4 bases from J, leaving 16 bases between. Looked up from germline, CDR1 is LGHNA and CDR2 is YNFKEQ.

This clonotype was seen only a few times. The chain employs TRBV7-2 and TRBJ2-7; 8 bases map to TRBD2. Germline CDR1 reads SGHTA; CDR2 reads FQGNSA. V lost 7 bases and J lost 4; bases outside the gene matches: 6. CDR3 length: 13 residues. The CDR3 sequence: CASTTSGGYEQYF. In nucleotides, the CDR3 is TGTGCCAGCACAACTAGCGGAGGATACGAGCAGTACTTC.

The genes are TRBV12-3 or TRBV12-4 and TRBJ1-5, with D perhaps TRBD1 (5 bases). The V end lost 4 bases, the J end lost 5 bases, and 12 bases lay between the germline ends. The CDR3 covers 14 residues. The CDR3 bases are TGTGCCAGCAGTTCCCCGATCAGGGATCAGCCCCAGCATTTT. This encodes CASSSPIRDQPQHF.

In this sample, this clonotype turned up many times. The genes are TRBV20-1 and TRBJ1-5; D possibly corresponds to TRBD1 (5 bases). The germline V gene has CDR1 DFQATT and CDR2 SNEGSKA (reference sequence). V lost 6 bases and J lost 5, with 17 bases in between. The CDR3 spans 14 residues. CDR3 protein: CSAPRGGVDQPQHF. The CDR3 DNA is TGCAGTGCCCCTCGTGGGGGGGTCGATCAGCCCCAGCATTTT.

This clonotype showed up many times. V usage is TRBV7-9 and J usage is TRBJ2-1; 11 bases are a match to TRBD1. Germline V gene sequence: CDR1 SEHNR, CDR2 FQNEAQ (reference sequence). V lost 5 bases, J lost 7 bases, and 7 bases stayed unmatched. The length of the CDR3 is 15 residues. The DNA for the CDR3 is TGTGCCAGCAGCCCGCCCGGACAGGGGGCGAATGAGCAGTTCTTC. It codes for CASSPPGQGANEQFF.

With regard to this clonotype: At one end, the junction sequence differs from germline, possibly due to a read error. The chain joins TRBV5-6 to TRBJ1-2, with D perhaps matching TRBD1 (6 bases). The CDR3 length is 13 residues. Germline V gene data show CDR1 as SGHDT and CDR2 as YYEEEE. The CDR3 DNA reads as TGTGCAAGCAGCCTGGGTGGGGGCGATGGCTACACCTTC. Protein: CASSLGGGDGYTF.